The 25 T cell receptor beta chains below come from one sample, sequenced in a study of blood T cell repertoires in COVID-19. Produced via immunoSEQ multiplex PCR; TCRdb's table is partial and in-frame only. The sample consists of about 210,000 clones, around 80% of them appearing once. Input material: peripheral blood. The receptors were sampled from a woman between 50 and 59 years old with acute or convalescent COVID-19.

The genes are TRBV11-2 and TRBJ2-3; 11 nucleotides align to TRBD2. CDR3 length: 19 residues. Per the germline V gene, CDR1 is SGHAT and CDR2 is FQNNGV. V dropped 5 bases and J dropped 6; count of bases not matched to a gene: 19. CDR3 DNA: TGTGCCAGCAGCCACCTAGCCCGATTAGCGGGAGGGCCAAGGGATACGCAGTATTTT. Translating it yields CASSHLARLAGGPRDTQYF.

The V and J genes are TRBV2 and TRBJ2-5; no firm D call. Germline V gives CDR1 SNHLY, CDR2 FYNNEI. CDR3 length: 12 amino acids. V was trimmed by 4 bases and J by 2 bases, leaving 5 bases between them. The CDR3 loop is CASSAKQETQYF. The DNA for the CDR3 is TGTGCCAGCAGTGCTAAGCAAGAGACCCAGTACTTC.

V and J are TRBV27 and TRBJ2-5, with D maybe TRBD1 (6 bases). This CDR3 is 16 amino acids long. V dropped 4 bases and J dropped 0 bases, with 15 bases sitting between them. Germline loops: CDR1 MNHEY, CDR2 SMNVEV (reference sequence). The CDR3 protein is CASSSWQGSHQETQYF. CDR3 DNA: TGTGCCAGCAGTTCGTGGCAGGGGTCCCACCAAGAGACCCAGTACTTC.

This chain uses TRBV5-1 with TRBJ2-7, with D unclear. This CDR3 is 13 amino acids long. Germline CDR1 is SGHRS and CDR2 is YFSETQ. The V gene lost 3 bases and the J gene lost 7 bases, with 14 bases spanning the gap. The CDR3: CASSSSPEREQYF. The DNA for the CDR3 is TGCGCCAGCAGCTCTTCTCCAGAGAGGGAGCAGTACTTC.

The genes are TRBV5-1 and TRBJ2-7, with D perhaps matching TRBD1 (5 bases). Trimming stripped 2 bases from V and 6 bases from J, with 9 bases between. CDR1 and CDR2 from the germline V gene are SGHRS and YFSETQ. The CDR3 is 12 amino acids. Here the CDR3 DNA reads TGCGCCAGCAGCTTTGATAGGGGCGAGCAGTACTTC. Translation: CASSFDRGEQYF.

The chain employs TRBV5-1 and TRBJ2-1; 11 bases map to TRBD2. J was trimmed by 4 bases and V by 0 bases; bases with no gene match: 6. CDR3 length: 17 residues. Germline lookup yields CDR1 SGHRS and CDR2 YFSETQ. The CDR3 loop is CASSLELAGGMYNEQFF. In DNA, the CDR3 is TGCGCCAGCAGCTTGGAGTTAGCGGGAGGGATGTACAATGAGCAGTTCTTC.

The chain links TRBV11-2 to TRBJ2-5, with 8 bases aligning to TRBD2. J gave up 4 bases and V 5 bases, and 6 bases lay outside the gene matches. The CDR3 extends over 14 amino acids. Germline-derived CDR1 and CDR2 are SGHAT and FQNNGV. The CDR3 is CASSARAGVETQYF. CDR3 in DNA: TGTGCCAGCAGCGCAAGAGCGGGAGTAGAGACCCAGTACTTC.

This clone was recorded only once. The chain recombines TRBV2 with TRBJ1-2; no firm D call. The CDR3 sequence is 14 residues long. Germline CDR1 is SNHLY and CDR2 is FYNNEI. The V end lost 6 bases, the J end lost 8 bases, and 19 bases lay between the germline ends. Here the CDR3 reads CASSPARQVEGYTF. The CDR3 coding sequence is TGTGCCAGCAGCCCCGCTCGCCAGGTCGAAGGCTACACCTTC.

This chain joins TRBV24-1 and TRBJ2-1, with 8 bases aligning to TRBD2. The CDR3 is 16 amino acids. The V and J ends lost 4 bases and 1 base, in that order; junction bases with no gene match: 5. Germline CDR1 and CDR2: KGHDR and SFDVKD. The CDR3 reads CATSERLAGSYNEQFF. CDR3 DNA sequence: TGTGCCACCAGTGAGCGTCTAGCGGGTTCCTACAATGAGCAGTTCTTC.

The rearrangement uses TRBV19 and TRBJ2-7, with D perhaps TRBD2 (7 bases). Germline V gene lookup returns CDR1 LNHDA and CDR2 SQIVND (reference sequence). This CDR3 has 15 residues. V was trimmed by 3 bases and J by 0 bases, leaving 12 bases between them. CDR3 residues: CASSIGGGGSYEQYF. The CDR3 DNA follows: TGTGCCAGTAGTATCGGGGGAGGGGGCTCCTACGAGCAGTACTTC.

Regarding this clone: The same CDR3 also results from other DNA sequences found in this sample. This chain connects TRBV19 to TRBJ1-4; 7 positions agree with TRBD1. Germline loops: CDR1 LNHDA, CDR2 SQIVND (reference sequence). The V segment lost 5 bases and the J segment 0 bases; nucleotides outside the gene matches: 3. This CDR3 spans 15 amino acids. As DNA, the CDR3 is TGTGCCAGTAGTCCCGGGACAGCAACTAATGAAAAACTGTTTTTT. Encoded protein: CASSPGTATNEKLFF.

The J gene is TRBJ2-7, the V gene TRBV10-2, with D maybe TRBD2 (6 bases). The ends were cut back, 3 bases at V and 5 bases at J, with 11 bases in the middle. CDR1 and CDR2 (germline): WSHSY, SAAADI. This CDR3 contains 13 residues. The CDR3 loop reads CASSDGTSNEQYF. The CDR3 DNA reads as TGCGCCAGCAGTGACGGGACTTCCAACGAGCAGTACTTC.

This sequence joins TRBV3-1 (or the pseudogene TRBV3-2) and TRBJ2-3; D gene uncertain. This CDR3 region has 14 residues. The germline gives CDR1 LGHDT, CDR2 YNNKEL (reference sequence). V was shortened by 3 bases and J by 0 bases, with 7 bases between the two germline ends. The CDR3 is CASSQGMSTDTQYF. The CDR3 coding sequence is TGTGCCAGCAGCCAGGGCATGAGCACAGATACGCAGTATTTT.

This chain connects TRBV3-1 (or the pseudogene TRBV3-2) to TRBJ2-2; D perhaps matches TRBD1 (6 bases). The ends were cut back, 3 bases at V and 5 bases at J, with 10 bases in the middle. CDR3 size: 14 residues. Germline CDR1 reads LGHDT; CDR2 reads YNNKEL (reference sequence). The CDR3 is CASSHDGQTGELFF. The DNA of the CDR3 is TGTGCCAGCAGCCATGATGGACAGACCGGGGAGCTGTTTTTT.

The chain combines TRBV28 with TRBJ2-5; TRBD2 is a possible D gene (5 bases). V lost 6 bases to trimming and J lost 9 bases, with 14 bases between them. Germline CDR1 MDHEN, CDR2 SYDVKM. The CDR3 extends over 12 amino acids. CDR3 coding DNA: TGTGCCAGCAGGGGGTCCCTGGGAGCCCAGTACTTC. Translating gives CASRGSLGAQYF. The complete variable domain, with remaining parts taken from reference TRBV28 and TRBJ2-5, reads DVKVTQSSRYLVKRTGEKVFLECVQDMDHENMFWYRQDPGLGLRLIYFSYDVKMKEKGDIPEGYSVSREKKERFSLILESASTNQTSMYLCASRGSLGAQYFGPGTRLLVL.

With respect to this clone: Additional DNA sequences in this sample encode the identical CDR3. V is TRBV9 and J is TRBJ2-5; 7 positions agree with TRBD1. The CDR3 is 13 residues long. Germline V lookup: CDR1 SGDLS, CDR2 YYNGEE. Germline trimming cut 3 bases from V and 3 bases from J; bases unmatched to any gene: 2. Here the CDR3 DNA reads TGTGCCAGCAGCGCAACAGGGGAAGAGACCCAGTACTTC. Translating it yields CASSATGEETQYF.

The chain employs TRBV7-3 and TRBJ1-1; D may be TRBD1 (6 bases). This CDR3 comprises 14 residues. Germline lookup yields CDR1 SGHTA and CDR2 FQGTGA. The germline V and J ends were trimmed by 4 bases and 6 bases, with 15 bases remaining between them. As DNA, the CDR3 is TGTGCCAGCAGCTCAACAGGGTTAGGGGCTGAAGCTTTCTTT. Translating it yields CASSSTGLGAEAFF.

The chain uses TRBV9 and TRBJ2-5, with 8 bases identical to TRBD2. The CDR3 length is 18 residues. J was trimmed by 4 bases and V by 3 bases; bases with no gene match: 17. CDR1 and CDR2 from the germline V gene are SGDLS and YYNGEE. This chain's CDR3 is CASSARSGGAVARETQYF. DNA of the CDR3: TGTGCCAGCAGCGCCCGCTCGGGGGGGGCTGTTGCTAGAGAGACCCAGTACTTC.

The V and J genes are TRBV30 and TRBJ1-1; D unresolved. Germline V gives CDR1 GTSNPN, CDR2 SVGIG (reference sequence). Trimming removed 0 bases from V and 4 bases from J, with 6 bases in between. The CDR3 spans 12 residues. The CDR3 loop reads CAWSVRGTEAFF. The CDR3 DNA reads TGTGCCTGGAGTGTACGGGGCACTGAAGCTTTCTTT.

The CDR3 protein is CASSLQGEETQYF. CDR3 DNA sequence: TGTGCCAGCAGTTTACAGGGGGAAGAGACCCAGTACTTC. This chain connects TRBV6-6 to TRBJ2-5; 8 bases map to TRBD1. This CDR3 comprises 13 residues. With 4 bases clipped from V and 3 bases from J, the junction kept 1 base outside the gene matches. In germline, CDR1 is MNHNY, CDR2 SVGAGI (reference sequence).

This chain uses TRBV7-2 with TRBJ1-2; TRBD1 aligns across 8 bases. CDR1 is SGHTA and CDR2 is FQGNSA in the germline V gene. V was pared by 3 bases and J by 4 bases, with 4 bases of the junction left unmatched. This CDR3 is 14 amino acids long. DNA for the CDR3: TGTGCCAGCAGCTTCACCGGGACAGGCTATGGCTACACCTTC. Translating it yields CASSFTGTGYGYTF.

The rearrangement links TRBV7-9 to TRBJ2-5; possible D gene TRBD1, 6 bases. CDR1 is SEHNR and CDR2 is FQNEAQ in the germline V gene (reference sequence). The CDR3 is 14 residues long. V lost 3 bases and J 4 bases, leaving 12 bases between the germline ends. The chain's CDR3 is CASSFTQGGETQYF. In nucleotides, the CDR3 is TGTGCCAGCAGCTTCACACAGGGTGGAGAGACCCAGTACTTC.

The rearrangement joins TRBV2 to TRBJ2-1; 9 nucleotides agree with TRBD1. The CDR3 covers 12 residues. The germline gives CDR1 SNHLY, CDR2 FYNNEI. The V and J ends lost 9 bases and 7 bases, in that order; junction bases with no gene match: 4. The CDR3 bases are TGTGCCAGTAGGGACAGGGCGAATGAGCAGTTCTTC. This translates into CASRDRANEQFF.

This chain uses TRBV5-6 with TRBJ2-1; 11 bases line up with TRBD1. Germline CDR1 SGHDT, CDR2 YYEEEE. The CDR3 has 14 residues. V was clipped by 5 bases and J by 8 bases; unmatched bases: 6. This chain's CDR3 is CASRSGTGGDEQFF. The CDR3 nucleotides read TGTGCCAGCAGATCCGGGACAGGGGGTGATGAGCAGTTCTTC.

The chain joins TRBV28 to TRBJ1-1; unclear D gene. Germline V gene lookup returns CDR1 MDHEN and CDR2 SYDVKM. V was cut by 8 bases and J by 0 bases, with 10 bases left in between. The CDR3 totals 13 residues. The CDR3 spells CASLYTMNTEAFF. Here the CDR3 DNA reads TGTGCCAGCCTTTACACCATGAACACTGAAGCTTTCTTT.